This TCR beta chain appears in the sequencing data of a study of cytomegalovirus exposure and HLA in healthy donors. Study-wide findings and caveats: The study dropped some indistinguishable V segments, TRBV6-2 and TRBV6-3 among them. It was reportedly the case that the classifier diagnosed cytomegalovirus status with high specificity and sensitivity.

PCR employed 60 Vbeta and 13 Jbeta primers. The protocol was immunoSEQ multiplex PCR, while the TCRdb copy is restricted to in-frame clones and leaves out a portion. This table has 90,000 to 120,000 clones, 60% to 85% appearing once. The CDR3 extends over 15 amino acids. Trimming pared 0 bases from V and 3 bases from J, leaving 11 bases between. From germline, CDR1 is SGHNT and CDR2 YENEEA. This clone turned up a few times. Its matching antigen is unknown. This sequence joins TRBV11-3 and TRBJ1-1; the D gene is possibly TRBD1 (6 bases). The sample taken for sequencing was PBMCs. The sequence derives from a woman aged 18 to 35 in good health and CMV-seropositive. The CDR3 spells CASSLDPGVDTEAFF. CDR3 in DNA: TGTGCCAGCAGCTTAGACCCAGGGGTGGACACTGAAGCTTTCTTT.